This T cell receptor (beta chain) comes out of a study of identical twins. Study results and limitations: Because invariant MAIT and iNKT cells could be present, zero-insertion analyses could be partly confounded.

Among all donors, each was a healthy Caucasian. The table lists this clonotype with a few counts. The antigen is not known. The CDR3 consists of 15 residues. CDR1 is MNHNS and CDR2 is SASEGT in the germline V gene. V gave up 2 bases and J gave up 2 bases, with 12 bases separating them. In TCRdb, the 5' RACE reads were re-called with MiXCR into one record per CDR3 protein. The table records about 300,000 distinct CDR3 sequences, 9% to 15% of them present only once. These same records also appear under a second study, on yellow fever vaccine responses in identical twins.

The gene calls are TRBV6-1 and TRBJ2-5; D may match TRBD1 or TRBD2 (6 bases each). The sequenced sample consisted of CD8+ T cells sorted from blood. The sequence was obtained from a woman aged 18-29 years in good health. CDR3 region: CASSEYEGGQETQYF. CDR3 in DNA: TGTGCCAGCAGTGAATACGAGGGGGGACAAGAGACCCAGTACTTC.